The present T cell receptor (beta chain) was sequenced within a study of CD8+ T cells in alopecia areata. For the study at large: Patients received oral tofacitinib, 5 to 10 mg twice daily, for moderate-to-severe alopecia areata. Study-level results: Resident alphabeta T-cell populations of normal skin are likewise subject to sequencing in scalp samples.

A remark on this clone: Its antigen is not known.

The study team obtained lesional scalp punch biopsies and peripheral blood from alopecia areata patients. Using a FACSAria, the CD4+ and CD8+ T cells were sorted from the PBMCs. RNA extraction was followed by reverse transcription into cDNA, which acted as the sequencing template. Assay used: immunoSEQ multiplex PCR; TCRdb lists only in-frame clones, some missing. The sample lists approximately 100,000 clones, roughly 42% occurring once. Looked up from germline, CDR1 is SGHDT and CDR2 is YYEEEE. The V end lost 2 bases, the J end lost 2 bases, and 11 bases lay between the germline ends. The CDR3 has 14 amino acids.

Input material: CD4+ T cells sorted from blood. This chain uses TRBV5-6 with TRBJ2-7; D unclear. The clonotype originates from a human donor with alopecia areata. CDR3 in amino acids: CASSFRNSTYEQYF. CDR3 nucleotide sequence: TGTGCCAGCAGCTTCCGAAATTCGACCTACGAGCAGTACTTC. Combining the CDR3 with reference TRBV5-6 and TRBJ2-7 gives the whole variable domain DAGVTQSPTHLIKTRGQQVTLRCSPKSGHDTVSWYQQALGQGPQFIFQYYEEEERQRGNFPDRFSGHQFPNYSSELNVNALLLGDSALYLCASSFRNSTYEQYFGPGTRLTVT.